These 21 T cell receptor beta chains originate from one sample sequenced in a study of blood T cell repertoires in COVID-19. Libraries were prepared by immunoSEQ multiplex PCR; TCRdb keeps only in-frame clonotypes and omits some of them. The data contain more than 400,000 clones, less than 95% of them seen just once; the ten biggest clones take up 0.55% to 0.75%. The specimen sequenced was PBMCs or T cells enriched from blood (not recorded which). The receptors come from a man aged 18 to 29 who had recovered from COVID-19.

This clone was picked up one time. The chain couples TRBV30 to TRBJ1-2; a weak D match, TRBD1 (5 bases). This CDR3 has 11 residues. The germline V and J ends were trimmed by 4 bases and 7 bases, with 10 bases remaining between them. Germline assignment: CDR1 GTSNPN and CDR2 SVGIG (reference sequence). CDR3 protein: CAWTPGGGYTF. The CDR3 bases are TGTGCCTGGACCCCGGGGGGTGGCTACACCTTC.

The chain links TRBV5-4 to TRBJ1-2, with D possibly TRBD1 on 5 matching bases. Trimming removed 4 bases from V and 6 bases from J, with 16 bases in between. CDR3 length equals 14 residues. Germline assignment: CDR1 SGHNT and CDR2 YYREEE (reference sequence). CDR3 sequence (DNA): TGTGCCAGCAGCGACGGCAGGGTGAATAATGGCTACACCTTC. Translation gives CASSDGRVNNGYTF.

V usage is TRBV4-1 and J usage is TRBJ1-2; 9 positions match TRBD1. Germline V lookup: CDR1 MGHRA, CDR2 YSYEKL. The trim removed 6 bases at V and 2 bases at J, leaving 4 bases unmatched. CDR3 length: 14 residues. The CDR3 DNA follows: TGCGCCAGCAGGGGGACAGGGTTGAACTATGGCTACACCTTC. This translates into CASRGTGLNYGYTF.

On this clone itself: One junction end does not reproduce the germline sequence, and a read error may be involved. The chain joins TRBV7-9 to TRBJ2-1; 11 bases match TRBD2. This CDR3 contains 15 residues. CDR1 is SEHNR and CDR2 is FQNEAQ in the germline V gene (reference sequence). CDR3 coding DNA: TGTGCCAGCAGCATAGCGGGGGGGCAGAGGAATGAGCAGTTCTTC. It translates to CASSIAGGQRNEQFF.

The chain recombines TRBV27 with TRBJ1-6; TRBD1 agrees at 9 bases. V lost 3 bases, J lost 7 bases, and 7 bases stayed unmatched. CDR1 and CDR2 (germline): MNHEY, SMNVEV (reference sequence). The CDR3 has 16 amino acids. CDR3 bases: TGTGCCAGCAGTTTTACAGGGGGCCTAGCGAATTCACCCCTCCACTTT. Amino acid sequence: CASSFTGGLANSPLHF.

The chain couples TRBV5-1 to TRBJ2-1; perhaps TRBD1 as D (6 bases). The CDR3 consists of 14 residues. V was pared by 2 bases and J by 8 bases, with 14 bases between. Germline V CDR1 and CDR2: SGHRS, YFSETQ. In nucleotides, the CDR3 is TGCGCCAGCAGCTTAGTCACAGGGTCCCATGAGCAGTTCTTC. Translated: CASSLVTGSHEQFF.

The chain recombines TRBV4-1 with TRBJ1-2, with TRBD1 matching over 9 bases. CDR3 length: 14 residues. From germline, CDR1 is MGHRA and CDR2 YSYEKL. After removal of 7 bases from V and 8 bases from J, the junction contained 11 bases not matched to a gene. This CDR3 is CASNRDRDSGGYTF. CDR3 coding DNA: TGCGCCAGCAACCGGGACAGGGACTCGGGGGGCTACACCTTC.

This clone was seen only a few times. The V call is TRBV5-5, the J call TRBJ1-1; a possible D gene is TRBD1 (5 bases). The germline gives CDR1 SGHKS, CDR2 YYEKEE (reference sequence). Trimming removed 0 bases at V and 11 bases at J, with 20 bases between. CDR3 length: 15 residues. The CDR3 DNA is TGTGCCAGCAGCTTGGGTATAGGTCAGGGCCCCCTGGCTTTCTTT. It encodes CASSLGIGQGPLAFF.

V usage is TRBV13 and J usage is TRBJ1-3, with 7 bases lining up with TRBD1. The CDR3 loop spans 15 amino acids. Looked up from germline, CDR1 is PRHDT and CDR2 is FYEKMQ (reference sequence). V dropped 3 bases and J dropped 0; count of bases not matched to a gene: 2. The CDR3 DNA reads as TGTGCCAGCAGCTTCTCAGGGGGCTCTGGAAACACCATATATTTT. Protein product: CASSFSGGSGNTIYF.

The rearrangement links TRBV19 to TRBJ1-3; 8 nucleotides agree with TRBD1. CDR1 is LNHDA and CDR2 is SQIVND in the germline V gene (reference sequence). Losses at the gene ends were 8 bases for V and 2 bases for J; bases not matched to a gene: 2. This CDR3 comprises 13 residues. This chain's CDR3 is CASGTGAGNTIYF. CDR3 DNA: TGTGCCAGTGGGACAGGTGCTGGAAACACCATATATTTT.

The J gene is TRBJ1-1, the V gene TRBV2; 8 bases map to TRBD1. The germline CDR1 and CDR2 sequences are SNHLY and FYNNEI. The CDR3 loop spans 14 amino acids. J lost 2 bases, V lost 5 bases, and 4 bases had no gene match. CDR3 DNA sequence: TGTGCCAGCAGTACCGGGACAGGAAACACTGAAGCTTTCTTT. Amino acids: CASSTGTGNTEAFF.

This clone was picked up a small number of times. The V and J genes are TRBV6-5 and TRBJ1-1; a possible D gene is TRBD1 (5 bases). Germline CDR1 reads MNHEY; CDR2 reads SVGAGI. The CDR3 totals 14 residues. Trimming left V 7 bases short and J 0 bases short, with 12 bases between. The CDR3 coding sequence is TGTGCCAGCAAATTCGGGACTGTGAACACTGAAGCTTTCTTT. As protein: CASKFGTVNTEAFF.

This chain joins TRBV5-8 and TRBJ1-2, with a possible D match to TRBD1 (5 bases). V dropped 3 bases and J dropped 4 bases, with 13 bases sitting between them. The CDR3 spans 14 residues. Germline V lookup: CDR1 SGHTS, CDR2 YDEGEE. CDR3 sequence reads: CASSYRDLGYGYTF. In nucleotides, the CDR3 is TGTGCCAGCAGCTACCGGGACTTGGGCTATGGCTACACCTTC. The entire variable domain, with the rest obtained from reference TRBV5-8 and TRBJ1-2, is as follows: EAGVTQSPTHLIKTRGQQATLRCSPISGHTSVYWYQQALGLGLQFLLWYDEGEERNRGNFPPRFSGRQFPNYSSELNVNALELEDSALYLCASSYRDLGYGYTFGSGTRLTVV.

The V and J genes are TRBV19 and TRBJ2-2, with 9 positions matching TRBD2. Trimming took 3 bases from V and 6 from J; bases not matched to a gene: 14. The germline V gene has CDR1 LNHDA and CDR2 SQIVND (reference sequence). The CDR3 is 18 residues long. CDR3 sequence (DNA): TGTGCCAGTAGTATCTTAGCGGGAGAGTTCGGTCGGGCCGGGGAGCTGTTTTTT. Its protein product is CASSILAGEFGRAGELFF.

CDR3 in DNA: TGCGCCAGCAGTCAAAGCGGACCGATCTCTGGAAACACCATATATTTT. Residues: CASSQSGPISGNTIYF. The V call is TRBV5-1, the J call TRBJ1-3; D remains ambiguous. The V end lost 5 bases, the J end lost 0 bases, and 15 bases lay between the germline ends. The CDR3 is made up of 16 amino acids. Germline CDR1 is SGHRS and CDR2 is YFSETQ.

The chain joins TRBV2 to TRBJ1-5; no reliable D call. CDR1 is SNHLY and CDR2 is FYNNEI in the germline V gene. The V end lost 4 bases, the J end lost 6 bases, and 13 bases lay between the germline ends. The CDR3 is 14 residues long. This CDR3 reads CASSGGPITQPQHF. CDR3 nucleotides: TGTGCCAGCAGTGGAGGTCCGATTACTCAGCCCCAGCATTTT.

This clone has just one count. The CDR3 coding sequence is TGTGCCAGCAGTTTACAGGGGGCCTCGAGCACTGAAGCTTTCTTT. Amino acids: CASSLQGASSTEAFF. The chain employs TRBV28 and TRBJ1-1; 8 nucleotides align to TRBD1. The CDR3 contains 15 residues. V dropped 2 bases and J dropped 4; count of bases not matched to a gene: 6. CDR1 MDHEN and CDR2 SYDVKM come from the germline V gene.

The chain combines TRBV10-3 with TRBJ1-1; 12 positions agree with TRBD1. The CDR3 loop spans 17 amino acids. Losses at the gene ends were 2 bases for V and 3 bases for J; bases not matched to a gene: 7. Germline CDR1 is ENHRY and CDR2 is SYGVKD. The CDR3 spells CAISERDRGLHDTEAFF. The CDR3 nucleotides are TGTGCCATCAGTGAGCGGGACAGGGGGCTTCATGACACTGAAGCTTTCTTT.

With regard to this clone: The junction departs from the called germline gene at one end, perhaps through a read error. This rearrangement joins TRBV12-3 or TRBV12-4 to TRBJ1-5, with 9 bases lining up with TRBD1. The CDR3 is made up of 12 amino acids. Written as DNA, the CDR3 is TGTGCCAGCAGTTTAGGGGGGACAGGGCGCGATTTT. As protein: CASSLGGTGRDF.

The genes are TRBV10-1 and TRBJ1-2, with D tentatively TRBD1 (5 bases). This CDR3 comprises 13 residues. Between the trimmed V and J ends, which lost 2 bases and 8 bases, there was a span of 12 bases. In germline, CDR1 is WNHNN, CDR2 SYGVQD (reference sequence). The CDR3 loop is CASSEAGGKGYTF. The DNA of the CDR3 is TGCGCCAGCAGTGAGGCGGGGGGGAAAGGCTACACCTTC.

Of note for this clone: At the DNA level, this CDR3 is encoded by other sequences in the same sample as well. The chain recombines TRBV5-1 with TRBJ2-3, with a tentative D call TRBD1 (5 bases). V gave up 2 bases and J gave up 1 base, with 5 bases separating them. The CDR3 length is 13 residues. Germline CDR1 SGHRS, CDR2 YFSETQ. CDR3 sequence reads: CASSLGGTDTQYF. The CDR3 region has the DNA TGCGCCAGCAGCTTAGGGGGCACAGATACGCAGTATTTT.